This T cell receptor beta chain was retrieved from a study of molecular identifiers for immune sequencing clone quantification. Overall study context: RNA from about 20,000 or 100,000 naive CD8 cells was split five ways in replicates, with four sequenced.

Whole-study results and caveats: Should identical TCR molecules share a barcode, the sizes of highly expanded clones could be underestimated. Among effectors, clones above 20 RNA copies held over 97% of molecules; among naive cells, under 1%.

Naive CD8 libraries were made from 20,000 to 1,000,000 sorted cells, and they used 10%, 30% or 50% RNA. From the PCR reads, TCRdb called clonotypes with MiXCR, one entry per CDR3 protein. This table has around 54,000 distinct CDR3 sequences, approximately 26% appearing once. The CDR3 is 14 amino acids. Germline loops: CDR1 MNHEY, CDR2 SMNVEV (reference sequence). Comments on this clonotype: Its antigen is not known. A much larger clone is a single base away; this may be a read error.

The rearrangement joins TRBV27 to TRBJ1-4; D is unclear. The origin of this receptor is a human donor in good health. Some libraries in this study had Jurkat cell RNA spiked in. Sequenced: naive CD8+ T cells from blood, with Jurkat cell RNA spiked in. Subset reported: FACS-sorted CD8+CD4-CCR7+CD45RA+ naive T cells. The DNA for the CDR3 is TGTGCCAGCAGTCCGACTGGGTTTTTCGAAAAACTGTCTTTT. This gives the protein CASSPTGFFEKLSF.